The 14 T cell receptor beta chains below come from one sample, sequenced in a study of Tregs in tolerant kidney transplant recipients. TCRdb keeps only in-frame clones here, not all; method: immunoSEQ multiplex PCR. The repertoire holds approximately 260,000 clones, with roughly 80% as singletons. What was sequenced was CD4+ T cells from blood. The receptors originated from a human donor in good health.

V and J are TRBV5-1 and TRBJ2-3, with a weak D call TRBD1 (5 bases). Looked up from germline, CDR1 is SGHRS and CDR2 is YFSETQ. Trimming pared 0 bases from V and 1 base from J, leaving 15 bases between. This CDR3 region has 17 residues. CDR3 protein: CASSLVSGLGGTDTQYF. As DNA, the CDR3 is TGCGCCAGCAGCTTGGTTTCAGGGCTGGGTGGCACAGATACGCAGTATTTT. Full variable domain (rest looked up from reference TRBV5-1 and TRBJ2-3): KAGVTQTPRYLIKTRGQQVTLSCSPISGHRSVSWYQQTPGQGLQFLFEYFSETQRNKGNFPGRFSGRQFSNSRSEMNVSTLELGDSALYLCASSLVSGLGGTDTQYFGPGTRLTVL.

This rearrangement joins TRBV7-9 to TRBJ2-7; TRBD1 matches at 7 bases. This CDR3 region has 16 residues. Germline CDR1 SEHNR, CDR2 FQNEAQ (reference sequence). V trimming: 5 bases; J trimming: 4 bases; junction bases outside the gene matches: 14. The CDR3 bases are TGTGCCAGCAGCCCTAGGGTGGGGGACAGATCATACGAGCAGTACTTC. This gives the protein CASSPRVGDRSYEQYF.

J is TRBJ2-1 and V is TRBV6-6; D is unresolved. Germline CDR1 reads MNHNY; CDR2 reads SVGAGI (reference sequence). The CDR3 contains 13 residues. V was cut by 4 bases and J by 4 bases, with 8 bases left in between. This chain's CDR3 is CASSSDSYNEQFF. The CDR3, as DNA: TGTGCCAGCAGTTCCGACTCATACAATGAGCAGTTCTTC.

V and J are TRBV5-6 and TRBJ2-1, with a tentative D call TRBD2 (6 bases). Germline V gives CDR1 SGHDT, CDR2 YYEEEE. V lost 2 bases and J 6 bases, leaving 15 bases between the germline ends. The CDR3 loop spans 15 amino acids. The CDR3 sequence is CASSFFGGQPNEQFF. CDR3 sequence (DNA): TGTGCCAGCAGCTTTTTCGGAGGGCAACCCAATGAGCAGTTCTTC.

In DNA form, the CDR3 reads TGTGCCAGTAGTATAGCCGCCGGCGGGAACACTGAAGCTTTCTTT. Translated, it gives CASSIAAGGNTEAFF. The chain uses TRBV19 and TRBJ1-1; no clear D gene. V dropped 1 base and J dropped 1 base, with 10 bases sitting between them. The CDR3 runs to 15 residues. The germline V gene encodes CDR1 LNHDA and CDR2 SQIVND (reference sequence). The entire variable domain, with the rest obtained from reference TRBV19 and TRBJ1-1, is as follows: DGGITQSPKYLFRKEGQNVTLSCEQNLNHDAMYWYRQDPGQGLRLIYYSQIVNDFQKGDIAEGYSVSREKKESFPLTVTSAQKNPTAFYLCASSIAAGGNTEAFFGQGTRLTVV.

This rearrangement joins TRBV2 to TRBJ1-1, with D possibly matching TRBD1 (5 bases). The length of the CDR3 is 15 residues. From germline, CDR1 is SNHLY and CDR2 FYNNEI. V gave up 2 bases and J gave up 0 bases, with 10 bases separating them. Here the CDR3 DNA reads TGTGCCAGCAGTGAAATGGGGCAGCTGAACACTGAAGCTTTCTTT. Its protein product is CASSEMGQLNTEAFF.

V and J are TRBV6-1 and TRBJ2-4; perhaps TRBD1 as D (6 bases). Germline CDR1 and CDR2: MNHNS and SASEGT. This CDR3 comprises 14 residues. V was clipped by 7 bases and J by 4 bases, with 14 bases between them. The CDR3 region is CASTPRDTKNIQYF. The CDR3 bases are TGTGCCAGCACTCCCCGGGACACTAAAAACATTCAGTACTTC.

The chain links TRBV4-1 to TRBJ1-1; TRBD1 matches 9 bases. Trimming took 5 bases from V and 4 from J; bases not matched to a gene: 14. The CDR3 is 17 residues long. Germline V gene sequence: CDR1 MGHRA, CDR2 YSYEKL. The CDR3 loop reads CASSSRQGVKSITEAFF. DNA of the CDR3: TGCGCCAGCAGCTCACGACAGGGGGTGAAGTCGATCACTGAAGCTTTCTTT.

V is TRBV5-1 and J is TRBJ2-3, with 11 nucleotides matching TRBD2. The trim removed 5 bases at V and 0 bases at J, leaving 2 bases unmatched. Germline lookup yields CDR1 SGHRS and CDR2 YFSETQ. The CDR3 length is 15 residues. CDR3 amino acids: CASSPSGRSTDTQYF. The CDR3 DNA follows: TGCGCCAGCAGTCCTAGCGGGAGGAGCACAGATACGCAGTATTTT. Supplemented by reference TRBV5-1 and TRBJ2-3, the full variable domain reads KAGVTQTPRYLIKTRGQQVTLSCSPISGHRSVSWYQQTPGQGLQFLFEYFSETQRNKGNFPGRFSGRQFSNSRSEMNVSTLELGDSALYLCASSPSGRSTDTQYFGPGTRLTVL.

The chain employs TRBV29-1 and TRBJ2-7; 9 bases align to TRBD1. CDR1 and CDR2 (germline): SQVTM, ANQGSEA. The length of the CDR3 is 13 residues. V dropped 7 bases and J dropped 4; count of bases not matched to a gene: 8. CDR3 sequence: CSASGTGRYEQYF. As DNA, the CDR3 is TGCAGCGCCTCCGGGACAGGGCGATACGAGCAGTACTTC.

This clone was detected once. The DNA for the CDR3 is TGTGCCAGCTCACCGGAGACTAGCGGGAGGGCCGATACGCAGTATTTT. Its translation: CASSPETSGRADTQYF. The chain combines TRBV18 with TRBJ2-3; the match to TRBD2 covers 14 bases. CDR3 size: 16 residues. The germline V gene has CDR1 KGHSH and CDR2 LQKENI. Trimming removed 3 bases from V and 6 bases from J; junction bases left unmatched: 5.

J is TRBJ2-4 and V is TRBV5-1; possibly TRBD1 for D (7 bases). The CDR3 has 15 amino acids. V gave up 2 bases and J gave up 8 bases, with 17 bases separating them. The germline V gene has CDR1 SGHRS and CDR2 YFSETQ. The CDR3 region has the DNA TGCGCCAGCAGCTTCCGGGCAGGGGGGCGGGACATTCAGTACTTC. This codes for CASSFRAGGRDIQYF. Drawing the rest from reference TRBV5-1 and TRBJ2-4, the complete variable domain is KAGVTQTPRYLIKTRGQQVTLSCSPISGHRSVSWYQQTPGQGLQFLFEYFSETQRNKGNFPGRFSGRQFSNSRSEMNVSTLELGDSALYLCASSFRAGGRDIQYFGAGTRLSVL.

The V gene is TRBV5-1, the J gene TRBJ2-4, with D perhaps matching TRBD1 (6 bases). The CDR3 is 14 residues long. Trimming stripped 0 bases from V and 8 bases from J, with 12 bases between. Germline CDR1 and CDR2: SGHRS and YFSETQ. CDR3 sequence (DNA): TGCGCCAGCAGCTTGGACAGGGTCTGGGACATTCAGTACTTC. Translated, it gives CASSLDRVWDIQYF.

The chain joins TRBV30 to TRBJ1-6, with D maybe TRBD1 (6 bases). The germline V gene encodes CDR1 GTSNPN and CDR2 SVGIG (reference sequence). The CDR3 totals 13 residues. The V and J ends lost 3 bases and 10 bases respectively, with 13 bases between them. The CDR3 region is CAWRDNRVSPLHF. CDR3 DNA sequence: TGTGCCTGGAGGGACAACAGGGTATCACCCCTCCACTTT.